This TCR beta chain stems from a study of control samples from healthy donors and cancer patients. Profiling relied on immunoSEQ multiplex PCR, and the TCRdb table lists in-frame clones only, not all of them. The data contain 110,000 to 150,000 clones, about 90% of them seen just once; the ten biggest clones take up 5.5% to 9%. Per the germline V gene, CDR1 is LGHNA and CDR2 is YSLEER. This CDR3 has 15 residues. Trimming shortened V by 3 bases and J by 0 bases, and 11 bases separated the two germline ends. The rearrangement joins TRBV4-3 to TRBJ2-5, with a weak D call TRBD2 (5 bases). The receptor comes from a man younger than 35 in good health. The sequencing sample was made of blood. The CDR3 nucleotides are TGCGCCAGCAGCCAGCTGGGAGATAACCAAGAGACCCAGTACTTC. Its protein is CASSQLGDNQETQYF.